The T cell receptor (beta chain) described here comes from a study of T cell responses to AZD1222 COVID-19 vaccine. Per germline, CDR1 MNHEY and CDR2 SVGAGI. V was cut by 6 bases and J by 4 bases, with 12 bases left in between. The CDR3 is made up of 13 amino acids. With regard to this clone: Additional DNA sequences in this sample encode the identical CDR3.

Some clones are missing from TCRdb's copy, which holds only in-frame ones; the method was immunoSEQ multiplex PCR. Found here are approximately 110,000 clones, 88% of them singletons; the top ten hold about 5%. The sequencing used peripheral blood, collected on day 0 of AZD1222 vaccination. This clonotype was sampled from an adult in good health. The chain uses TRBV6-5 and TRBJ1-2, with a possible D match to TRBD1 (6 bases). CDR3 nucleotide sequence: TGTGCCAGCAGCCAAGGGGGGGGCTATGGCTACACCTTC. Its translation is CASSQGGGYGYTF.